This TCR beta chain emerged from a study of identical twins. Overall study findings and caveats: Cord blood's abundant beta clonotypes had fewer insertions, unlike memory repertoires. Out-of-frame alpha sequences shared by twins were enriched for low generation probability. Conclusions relied on cross-sectional statistical analysis, not following the same donors.

TCRdb independently ran MiXCR on the 5' RACE reads; one entry per CDR3 protein. Of 690,000 or so distinct CDR3 sequences in the sample, 8.6% were seen once. The length of the CDR3 is 14 residues. V dropped 2 bases and J dropped 9 bases, with 15 bases sitting between them. CDR1 is SGHDT, CDR2 YYEEEE, per germline. This clonotype was detected ten times or more. As yet, its antigen is unknown. The same specimen was also included in a second study, on yellow fever vaccine responses in identical twins.

The V and J genes are TRBV5-6 and TRBJ1-5, with unresolved D. The sequenced sample was PBMCs. This TCR came from a woman between 18 and 30 years old in good health. CDR3 region: CASSFLNSEGPQHF. The CDR3 coding sequence is TGTGCCAGCAGCTTTCTTAACAGCGAGGGGCCCCAGCATTTT.